Given below is one TCR beta chain in context. They ran version v3.0 of the immunoSEQ assay at survey level. The table came from immunoSEQ multiplex PCR; TCRdb's copy has only in-frame clones and leaves some out. The sample includes 9,500 to 15,000 clones, 60% to 85% seen only once; the top ten take around a tenth. These data come from a study of long-term antiretroviral therapy in people with HIV. V was clipped by 8 bases and J by 3 bases, with 11 bases between them. There are 13 residues in the CDR3. CDR1 is MDHEN and CDR2 is SYDVKM in the germline V gene. Clinicians in the United States treated all participants with HIV.

This TCR was sampled from a woman aged 40 to 55 with HIV. The rearrangement uses TRBV28 and TRBJ2-1; no definite D call. The sample here was unsorted PBMCs, taken 0.8 years before starting antiretroviral therapy. As DNA, the CDR3 is TGTGCCAGCGCCCGGGTCCTCTACAATGAGCAGTTCTTC. This gives the protein CASARVLYNEQFF.